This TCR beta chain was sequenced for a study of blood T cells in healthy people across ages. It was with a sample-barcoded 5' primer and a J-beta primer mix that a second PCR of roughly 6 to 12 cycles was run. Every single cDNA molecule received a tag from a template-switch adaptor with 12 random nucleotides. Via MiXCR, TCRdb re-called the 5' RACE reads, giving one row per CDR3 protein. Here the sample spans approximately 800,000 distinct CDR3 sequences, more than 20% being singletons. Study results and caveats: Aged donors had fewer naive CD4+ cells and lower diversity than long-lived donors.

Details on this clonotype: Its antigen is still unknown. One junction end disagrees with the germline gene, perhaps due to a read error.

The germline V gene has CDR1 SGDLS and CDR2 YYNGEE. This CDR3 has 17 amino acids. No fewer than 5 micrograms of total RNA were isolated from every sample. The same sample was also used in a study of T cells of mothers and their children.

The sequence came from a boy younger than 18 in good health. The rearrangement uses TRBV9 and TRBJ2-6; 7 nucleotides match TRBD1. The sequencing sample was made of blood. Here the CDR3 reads CASNVVPQGAGANVLTF. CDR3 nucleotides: TGTGCCAGCAACGTAGTCCCGCAGGGGGCTGGGGCCAACGTCCTGACTTTC.